A selection of T cell receptor beta chains follows, all from one sample in a study of radiotherapy plus CTLA-4 blockade in lung cancer. Produced via immunoSEQ multiplex PCR; TCRdb's table is partial and in-frame only. The data contain roughly 45,000 clones, about 70% of them singletons. Sample: peripheral blood, taken from a patient treated with radiotherapy plus ipilimumab. The receptor source for this set is a human donor with non-small cell lung cancer who had a partial response to radiotherapy plus ipilimumab. Each CDR3 is given without its conserved first and last residue.

j_call	v_call	cdr3_aa
NA	TRBV5-8	ASSSRQGYEQY
TRBJ1-6	TRBV5-6	ASSLDRGPLSSYNSPLH
TRBJ2-3	TRBV2	ASSPENTDTQY
TRBJ2-7	TRBV10-3	AIGLAGGGGEQY
TRBJ1-1	TRBV5-1	ASSLDPGRVNTEAF
TRBJ2-1	TRBV4-1	ASSHTTSGRAAEQF
TRBJ1-1	TRBV6-5	ASRARTTEAF
TRBJ1-4	TRBV9	ASSVQGRVSTNEKLF
TRBJ1-2	TRBV5-1	ASSLGQGATSNYGYT
TRBJ2-1	TRBV7-2	ASSLQGAIEQF
TRBJ1-2	TRBV2	ASRIVHRENYGYT
TRBJ2-1	TRBV6-6	ASRLLAGVGNEQF
TRBJ2-6	TRBV7-3	ASSPTARSGANVLT
TRBJ2-3	TRBV5-1	ASSGGQGVGDTQY
TRBJ2-1	TRBV5-4	ASSQAGGRTTYNEQF
TRBJ2-5	TRBV7-9	ASSLSVASGGQETQY
TRBJ2-7	TRBV30	AWSRKLGTSVKNEQY
TRBJ2-2	TRBV6-1	ASRRNTGELF
TRBJ1-1	TRBV5-5	ASSFRTGFGTEAF